This is a list of T cell receptor beta chains from one sample in a study of T cell repertoires in cytomegalovirus infection. TCRdb called the reads again in MiXCR, with one record for every CDR3 protein. The table has approximately 200,000 distinct CDR3 sequences, over 20% seen once. Sequences were obtained from CD8+ T cells from PBMCs. All receptors come from a human donor in good health (CMV status not recorded). Some clones in this sample may be carry-over from other donors' samples. Each CDR3 is given with its conserved first and last residue. D genes are given only for firm matches. Clone size appears in some rows only: once, few, many, or a class for an expanded clone.

>14|-|TRBJ2-1|once|TRBV2
CASSEAPLAHEQFF
TGTGCCAGCAGTGAAGCCCCCTTAGCGCATGAGCAGTTCTTC
>13|-|TRBJ2-1|many|TRBV28
CASTGRIYNEQFF
TGTGCCAGTACCGGAAGGATCTACAATGAGCAGTTCTTC
>16|TRBD2|TRBJ2-1|-|TRBV7-3
CASSPRGAGGLDEQFF
TGTGCCAGCAGCCCCCGGGGTGCGGGGGGGCTCGATGAGCAGTTCTTC
>14|-|TRBJ2-3|few|TRBV11-2
CASSFRGVTDTQYF
TGTGCCAGCAGCTTTAGAGGGGTTACAGATACGCAGTATTTT
>12|-|TRBJ1-6|many|TRBV7-2
CASSLAGGPLHF
TGTGCCAGCAGCTTAGCGGGGGGACCCCTCCACTTT
>13|-|TRBJ1-1|once|TRBV10-3
CAISDNRPNEAFF
TGTGCCATCAGTGATAACAGGCCCAATGAAGCTTTCTTT
>16|-|TRBJ1-3|many|TRBV7-2
CASRDRDGDHGNTIYF
TGTGCCAGCAGGGACCGGGACGGAGACCATGGAAACACCATATATTTT
>15|-|TRBJ2-3|-|TRBV13
CASSPTRRVTDTQYF
TGTGCCAGCAGCCCCACTAGGAGGGTCACAGATACGCAGTATTTT
>15|TRBD1|TRBJ2-3|few|TRBV9
CASSFEGTGTDTQYF
TGTGCCAGCAGCTTTGAAGGGACAGGGACAGATACGCAGTATTTT
>12|-|TRBJ2-7|-|TRBV2
CASTQGNYEQYF
TGTGCCAGCACCCAGGGGAACTACGAGCAGTACTTC
>12|-|TRBJ2-7|few|TRBV7-9
CASSLVQNEQYF
TGTGCCAGCAGCTTAGTACAAAACGAGCAGTACTTC
>15|-|TRBJ2-2|-|TRBV7-9
CASSEDRGRSGELFF
TGTGCCAGCAGCGAAGATAGAGGGAGGTCCGGGGAGCTGTTTTTT
>16|TRBD1|TRBJ2-7|-|TRBV4-1
CASSYSSGQASYEQYF
TGCGCCAGCAGCTACTCGTCGGGACAGGCCTCCTACGAGCAGTACTTC
>15|-|TRBJ2-1|few|TRBV6-5
CASRVGGDPVNEQFF
TGTGCCAGCAGGGTAGGTGGCGACCCGGTAAATGAGCAGTTCTTC
>16|TRBD2|TRBJ2-1|-|TRBV19
CASSNGRGGDYNEQFF
TGTGCCAGTAGTAATGGGCGGGGGGGCGACTACAATGAGCAGTTCTTC
>13|-|TRBJ1-1|-|TRBV24-1
CATSDSGYTEAFF
TGTGCCACCAGTGATTCCGGGTACACTGAAGCTTTCTTT
>15|TRBD2|TRBJ2-5|many|TRBV6-2/TRBV6-3
CASSSEGLAGETQYF
TGTGCCAGCAGTTCCGAGGGACTAGCGGGGGAGACCCAGTACTTC
>13|-|TRBJ1-5|few|TRBV29-1
CSVAVDSNQPQHF
TGCAGCGTTGCTGTGGACTCCAATCAGCCCCAGCATTTT
>13|-|TRBJ2-1|-|TRBV5-4
CASRTDTHNEQFF
TGTGCCAGCAGGACCGACACCCACAATGAGCAGTTCTTC
>16|-|TRBJ1-1|-|TRBV7-9
CASSLGFGVVRSEAFF
TGTGCCAGCAGCTTAGGGTTCGGGGTGGTGAGGTCGGAAGCTTTCTTT
>13|TRBD1|TRBJ2-7|-|TRBV7-9
CASSLRDSHEQYF
TGTGCCAGCAGCCTCCGGGACAGCCACGAGCAGTACTTC
>11|-|TRBJ2-1|many|TRBV5-4
CASSLANEQFF
TGTGCCAGCAGCTTGGCTAATGAGCAGTTCTTC
>13|TRBD2|TRBJ2-7|once|TRBV20-1
CSASSGGAYEQYF
TGCAGTGCTAGCAGCGGGGGGGCATACGAGCAGTACTTC
>13|-|TRBJ2-7|-|TRBV12-3/TRBV12-4
CASSPNAGYEQYF
TGTGCCAGCAGTCCGAACGCAGGCTACGAGCAGTACTTC
>14|-|TRBJ2-5|few|TRBV5-1
CASSLGWPQETQYF
TGCGCCAGCAGCCTGGGCTGGCCTCAAGAGACCCAGTACTTC
>16|-|TRBJ2-1|-|TRBV19
CASSMLAVNSYNEQFF
TGTGCCAGTAGTATGTTGGCCGTCAACTCCTACAATGAGCAGTTCTTC
>15|TRBD2|TRBJ2-3|few|TRBV9
CASSVLAGRTDTQYF
TGTGCCAGCAGCGTTCTAGCGGGACGCACAGATACGCAGTATTTT
>13|-|TRBJ2-7|few|TRBV15
CATSRDPAGWHRF
TGTGCCACCAGCAGAGATCCCGCGGGGTGGCACCGCTTC
>15|TRBD1|TRBJ2-7|-|TRBV6-5
CASSYSGTEVYEQYF
TGTGCCAGCAGTTACTCGGGGACAGAGGTCTACGAGCAGTACTTC
>16|TRBD1|TRBJ2-5|many|TRBV12-3/TRBV12-4
CASSSTPGDSQETQYF
TGTGCCAGCAGTTCAACCCCCGGGGACAGCCAAGAGACCCAGTACTTC
>17|-|TRBJ2-1|-|TRBV11-2
CASSLDGWGGAVGEQFF
TGTGCCAGCAGCTTAGATGGATGGGGGGGGGCTGTTGGCGAGCAGTTCTTC
>14|-|TRBJ2-7|-|TRBV5-1
CASRYDLDSGEQYF
TGCGCCAGCAGATACGATCTAGATTCCGGCGAGCAGTACTTC
>12|TRBD1|TRBJ1-1|-|TRBV29-1
CSVGTGNTEAFF
TGCAGCGTAGGGACAGGGAATACTGAAGCTTTCTTT